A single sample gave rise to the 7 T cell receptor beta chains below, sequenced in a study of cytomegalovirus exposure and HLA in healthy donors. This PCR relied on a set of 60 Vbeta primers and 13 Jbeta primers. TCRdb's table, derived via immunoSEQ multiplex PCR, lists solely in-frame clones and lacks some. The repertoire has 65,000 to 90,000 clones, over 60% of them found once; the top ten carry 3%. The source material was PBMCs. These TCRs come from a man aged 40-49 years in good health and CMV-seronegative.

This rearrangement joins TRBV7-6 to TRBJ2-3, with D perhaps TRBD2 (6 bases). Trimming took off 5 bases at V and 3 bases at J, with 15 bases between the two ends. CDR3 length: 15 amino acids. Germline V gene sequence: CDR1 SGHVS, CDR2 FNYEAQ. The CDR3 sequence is CASSGIGRETDTQYF. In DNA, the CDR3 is TGTGCCAGCAGCGGTATTGGACGGGAGACAGATACGCAGTATTTT.

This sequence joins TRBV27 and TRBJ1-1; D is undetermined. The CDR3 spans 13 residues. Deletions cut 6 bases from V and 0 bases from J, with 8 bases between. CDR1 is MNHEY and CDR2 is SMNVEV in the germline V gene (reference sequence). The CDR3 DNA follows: TGTGCCAGCAGGCCGGGAGTGAACACTGAAGCTTTCTTT. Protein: CASRPGVNTEAFF.

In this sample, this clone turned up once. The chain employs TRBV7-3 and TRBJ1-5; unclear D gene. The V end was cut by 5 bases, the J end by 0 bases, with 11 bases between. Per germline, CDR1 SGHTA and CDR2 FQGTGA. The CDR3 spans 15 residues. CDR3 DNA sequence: TGTGCCAGCAGCCCGGGGAGTGGTAGCAATCAGCCCCAGCATTTT. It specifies CASSPGSGSNQPQHF. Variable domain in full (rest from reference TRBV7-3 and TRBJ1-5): GAGVSQTPSNKVTEKGKYVELRCDPISGHTALYWYRQSLGQGPEFLIYFQGTGAADDSGLPNDRFFAVRPEGSVSTLKIQRTERGDSAVYLCASSPGSGSNQPQHFGDGTRLSIL.

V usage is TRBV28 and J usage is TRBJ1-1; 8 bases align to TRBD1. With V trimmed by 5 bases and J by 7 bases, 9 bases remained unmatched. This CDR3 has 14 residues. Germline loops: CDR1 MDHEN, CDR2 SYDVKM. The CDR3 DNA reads TGTGCCAGCAGTCCCCGGACAGGGTGGGGTGAAGCTTTCTTT. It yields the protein CASSPRTGWGEAFF.

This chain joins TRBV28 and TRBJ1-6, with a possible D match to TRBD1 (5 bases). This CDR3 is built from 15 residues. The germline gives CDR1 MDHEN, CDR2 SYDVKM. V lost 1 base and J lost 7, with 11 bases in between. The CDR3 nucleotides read TGTGCCAGCAGTTTATATGGGGGGGAAAATTCACCCCTCCACTTT. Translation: CASSLYGGENSPLHF. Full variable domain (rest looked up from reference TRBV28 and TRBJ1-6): DVKVTQSSRYLVKRTGEKVFLECVQDMDHENMFWYRQDPGLGLRLIYFSYDVKMKEKGDIPEGYSVSREKKERFSLILESASTNQTSMYLCASSLYGGENSPLHFGNGTRLTVT.

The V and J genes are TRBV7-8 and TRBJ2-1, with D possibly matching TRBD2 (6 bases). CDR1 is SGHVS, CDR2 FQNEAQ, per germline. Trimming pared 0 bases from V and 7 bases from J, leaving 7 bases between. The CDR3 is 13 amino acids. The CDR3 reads CASSLARGNEQFF. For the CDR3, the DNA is TGTGCCAGCAGCTTAGCGCGGGGTAATGAGCAGTTCTTC.

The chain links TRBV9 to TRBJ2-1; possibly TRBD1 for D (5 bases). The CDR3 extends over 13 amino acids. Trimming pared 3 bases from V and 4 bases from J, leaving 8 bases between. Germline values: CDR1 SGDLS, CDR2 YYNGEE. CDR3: CASSGGHYNEQFF. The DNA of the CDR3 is TGTGCCAGCAGCGGGGGCCATTACAATGAGCAGTTCTTC.